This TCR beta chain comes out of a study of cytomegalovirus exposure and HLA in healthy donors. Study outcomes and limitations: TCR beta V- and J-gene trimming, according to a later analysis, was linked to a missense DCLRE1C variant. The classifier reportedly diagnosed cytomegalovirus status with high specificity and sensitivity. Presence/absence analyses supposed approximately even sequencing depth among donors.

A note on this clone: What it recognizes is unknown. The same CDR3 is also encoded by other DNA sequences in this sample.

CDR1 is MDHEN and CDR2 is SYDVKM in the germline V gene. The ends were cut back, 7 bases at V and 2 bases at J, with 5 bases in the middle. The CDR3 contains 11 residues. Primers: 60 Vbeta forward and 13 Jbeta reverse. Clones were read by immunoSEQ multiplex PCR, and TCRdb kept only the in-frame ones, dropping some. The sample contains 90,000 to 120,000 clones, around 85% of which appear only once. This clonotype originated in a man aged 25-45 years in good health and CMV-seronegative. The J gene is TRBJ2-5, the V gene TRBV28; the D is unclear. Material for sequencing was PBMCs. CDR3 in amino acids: CASTYQETQYF. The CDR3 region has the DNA TGTGCCAGCACTTATCAAGAGACCCAGTACTTC.